This T cell receptor beta chain was identified in a study of T cells in Graves' hyperthyroidism and ophthalmopathy. About the study: Peripheral blood specimens were obtained at initial diagnosis, prior to any treatment. Study-wide results and caveats: The model's output predicted ophthalmopathy at a median of around 7 months prior to onset.

CDR1 is SNHLY, CDR2 FYNNEI, per germline. This CDR3 contains 14 residues. Between the trimmed V and J ends, which lost 8 bases and 7 bases, there was a span of 18 bases. Amplification yielded TCR beta CDR3 regions, with RNA transcripts as the source. A first-round RT-PCR of the TCR CDR3 used the HTBI primer set. MiXCR, applied by TCRdb to the multiplex PCR reads, yields one record per CDR3 protein. The sample consists of 700,000 to 950,000 distinct CDR3 sequences, around a third of them appearing once. Only one count was recorded for this clonotype. Its specificity is unknown. This receptor was obtained from a middle-aged woman with Graves' hyperthyroidism. The sequenced sample consisted of blood. The chain combines TRBV2 with TRBJ1-5; a weak D match, TRBD1 (5 bases). The CDR3 DNA follows: TGTGCCAGCGGGGACCAGGTATCCCTCCAGCCCCAGCATTTT. Its translation is CASGDQVSLQPQHF.